Listed here are 31 T cell receptor beta chains from one sample, sequenced in a study of blood T cell repertoires in COVID-19 (dated by TCRdb to between 2020 and 2021). Libraries were constructed by the immunoSEQ multiplex PCR assay. The table comes from immuneACCESS by way of TCRdb, which keeps in-frame sequences with V and J called. Part of the clones is missing from these tables; in studies checked, under half for an unresolved V gene and the rest for unknown reasons. The sample contains some 120,000 clones, over 75% of them found a single time. Roughly 1.9% of the sample rests with the top ten. Material for sequencing was peripheral blood. These TCRs come from a human donor with active COVID-19. The donor label of this sample is uncertain.

V and J are TRBV5-4 and TRBJ2-2; 8 bases align to TRBD1. The CDR3 runs 15 residues. Germline V gene lookup returns CDR1 SGHNT and CDR2 YYREEE (reference sequence). Germline trimming cut 5 bases from V and 5 bases from J; bases unmatched to any gene: 8. CDR3 in DNA: TGTGCCAGCAGGCAGACAGGGGCCCGGACCGGGGAGCTGTTTTTT. Its translation is CASRQTGARTGELFF.

The chain combines TRBV4-1 with TRBJ2-7; 9 bases fit TRBD1. Looked up from germline, CDR1 is MGHRA and CDR2 is YSYEKL. This CDR3 is 15 amino acids long. V was clipped by 3 bases and J by 1 base; unmatched bases: 4. In nucleotides, the CDR3 is TGCGCCAGCAGCCACGGGACAGGGCGTTCCTACGAGCAGTACTTC. Translating gives CASSHGTGRSYEQYF.

This chain uses TRBV11-2 with TRBJ2-3; 7 bases agree with TRBD2. V shed 6 bases and J 4 bases; nucleotides not matched to a gene: 7. CDR1 SGHAT and CDR2 FQNNGV come from the germline V gene. The CDR3 is 14 residues long. CDR3 nucleotides: TGTGCCAGCAGTCAATGGACTAGTTCAGATACGCAGTATTTT. Its protein is CASSQWTSSDTQYF.

This clone came up once. The V call is TRBV5-5, the J call TRBJ2-7, with 9 bases identical to TRBD1. The CDR3 length is 16 residues. Losses at the gene ends were 4 bases for V and 1 base for J; bases not matched to a gene: 9. CDR1 is SGHKS and CDR2 is YYEKEE in the germline V gene (reference sequence). The CDR3 DNA is TGTGCCAGCAGCCCCCCGAGGACAGGGGCTTCCTACGAGCAGTACTTC. Protein: CASSPPRTGASYEQYF. Full variable domain (remainder filled in from reference TRBV5-5 and TRBJ2-7): DAGVTQSPTHLIKTRGQQVTLRCSPISGHKSVSWYQQVLGQGPQFIFQYYEKEERGRGNFPDRFSARQFPNYSSELNVNALLLGDSALYLCASSPPRTGASYEQYFGPGTRLTVT.

The V call is TRBV4-3, the J call TRBJ2-1; possibly TRBD1 for D (6 bases). This CDR3 comprises 18 residues. Germline V gene data show CDR1 as LGHNA and CDR2 as YSLEER. The ends were cut back, 0 bases at V and 0 bases at J, with 15 bases in the middle. CDR3 residues: CASSQDGTDRSSYNEQFF. CDR3 nucleotides: TGCGCCAGCAGCCAAGATGGGACCGACAGGAGCTCCTACAATGAGCAGTTCTTC.

The chain joins TRBV5-1 to TRBJ1-4; TRBD1 aligns across 8 bases. Germline V gene sequence: CDR1 SGHRS, CDR2 YFSETQ. With 4 bases clipped from V and 6 bases from J, the junction kept 8 bases outside the gene matches. The CDR3 is made up of 15 amino acids. The CDR3 reads CASSPTGGIDEKLFF. CDR3 in DNA: TGCGCCAGCAGCCCAACAGGGGGTATTGATGAAAAACTGTTTTTT.

V gene TRBV4-3 combines with J gene TRBJ1-3; the D gene is possibly TRBD1 (6 bases). This CDR3 contains 16 residues. V was clipped by 1 base and J by 0 bases, with 10 bases between them. Germline V gene sequence: CDR1 LGHNA, CDR2 YSLEER. The CDR3 DNA reads TGCGCCAGCAGCCAAGGAACAGGGAGCTCTGGAAACACCATATATTTT. This gives the protein CASSQGTGSSGNTIYF.

V usage is TRBV6-5 and J usage is TRBJ1-2; no firm D call. Deletions cut 6 bases from V and 8 bases from J, with 19 bases between. This CDR3 is built from 14 residues. Germline assignment: CDR1 MNHEY and CDR2 SVGAGI. The DNA of the CDR3 is TGTGCCAGCAGCCCCCCCGGCCAAACGAGGGGCTACACCTTC. Its protein product is CASSPPGQTRGYTF.

The chain links TRBV5-5 to TRBJ2-7; the D is unclear. The CDR3 is 16 amino acids. Germline CDR1 and CDR2: SGHKS and YYEKEE (reference sequence). Deletions cut 3 bases from V and 3 bases from J, with 19 bases between. In DNA form, the CDR3 reads TGTGCCAGCAGCTCATCGCCGTCTGTCGGTCGCTACGAGCAGTACTTC. Translated, it gives CASSSSPSVGRYEQYF.

This chain uses TRBV27 with TRBJ1-3; D gene ambiguous. The CDR3 is made up of 11 amino acids. V dropped 6 bases and J dropped 4 bases, with 4 bases sitting between them. Germline-derived CDR1 and CDR2 are MNHEY and SMNVEV (reference sequence). CDR3 coding DNA: TGTGCCAGCAGCTTCGGAAACACCATATATTTT. It specifies CASSFGNTIYF.

This clone came up once. The chain recombines TRBV4-3 with TRBJ2-3; TRBD2 matches at 9 bases. V was pared by 1 base and J by 5 bases, with 22 bases of the junction left unmatched. CDR3 length equals 21 residues. Germline CDR1 and CDR2: LGHNA and YSLEER. The CDR3 DNA sequence: TGCGCCAGCAGCCAAGTGTTTCCCCTCTCTAGAGCGGGGGGCCCACAAGATACGCAGTATTTT. This codes for CASSQVFPLSRAGGPQDTQYF.

The V and J genes are TRBV4-1 and TRBJ2-2, with D tentatively TRBD1 (6 bases). Germline loops: CDR1 MGHRA, CDR2 YSYEKL. This CDR3 contains 14 residues. The V and J ends lost 9 bases and 1 base respectively, with 12 bases between them. CDR3 protein: CASGQILNTGELFF. CDR3 bases: TGCGCCAGTGGACAGATCTTGAACACCGGGGAGCTGTTTTTT.

This rearrangement joins TRBV10-1 to TRBJ1-5; perhaps TRBD1 as D (5 bases). This CDR3 spans 15 amino acids. Germline V gives CDR1 WNHNN, CDR2 SYGVQD (reference sequence). Trimming stripped 1 base from V and 7 bases from J, with 14 bases between. The chain's CDR3 is CASSELRPDRQPQHF. As DNA, the CDR3 is TGCGCCAGCAGTGAGTTAAGGCCCGACAGACAGCCCCAGCATTTT.

This clone was seen once. The chain carries TRBV28 and TRBJ1-2; 8 nucleotides align to TRBD1. Trimming cost V 5 bases and J 5 bases; bases outside gene matches: 10. This CDR3 has 15 amino acids. Germline values: CDR1 MDHEN, CDR2 SYDVKM. In DNA, the CDR3 is TGTGCCAGCAGTCCGTCGACAGGGGATCTTTATGGCTACACCTTC. This codes for CASSPSTGDLYGYTF.

The chain carries TRBV9 and TRBJ2-1; D gene uncertain. V was clipped by 0 bases and J by 0 bases, with 10 bases between them. Germline V gene data show CDR1 as SGDLS and CDR2 as YYNGEE. This CDR3 spans 16 amino acids. The CDR3 region has the DNA TGTGCCAGCAGCGTAGCGCCGCCCAGCTCCTACAATGAGCAGTTCTTC. It translates to CASSVAPPSSYNEQFF.

This chain uses TRBV4-1 with TRBJ2-7, with 7 positions matching TRBD2. The trim removed 5 bases at V and 7 bases at J, leaving 11 bases unmatched. The CDR3 covers 14 residues. CDR1 and CDR2 (germline): MGHRA, YSYEKL. Written as DNA, the CDR3 is TGCGCCAGCAGCTTAGCGGGCCCTATGGGAGAGCAGTACTTC. As protein: CASSLAGPMGEQYF.

This clone was detected only once. The V gene is TRBV19, the J gene TRBJ1-1; the D gene is possibly TRBD1 (5 bases). Germline loops: CDR1 LNHDA, CDR2 SQIVND (reference sequence). The ends were cut back, 7 bases at V and 0 bases at J, with 12 bases in the middle. There are 14 residues in the CDR3. CDR3: CASMTQGLNTEAFF. The DNA of the CDR3 is TGTGCCAGTATGACGCAGGGATTGAACACTGAAGCTTTCTTT.

This clone has just one count. The genes are TRBV4-2 and TRBJ2-7, with D possibly TRBD2 on 7 matching bases. This CDR3 has 14 residues. Germline V gives CDR1 LGHNA, CDR2 YNFKEQ. Between the trimmed V and J ends, which lost 8 bases and 2 bases, there was a span of 16 bases. The CDR3 sequence is CASARGPKAYEQYF. The CDR3 DNA follows: TGTGCCAGCGCGCGGGGGCCCAAAGCCTACGAGCAGTACTTC.

This rearrangement joins TRBV29-1 to TRBJ1-2; 12 bases line up with TRBD1. The germline CDR1 and CDR2 sequences are SQVTM and ANQGSEA. The CDR3 runs to 13 residues. V lost 6 bases to trimming and J lost 8 bases; unmatched junction nucleotides: 7. CDR3: CSVVGQGASGYTF. The DNA of the CDR3 is TGCAGCGTGGTGGGACAGGGGGCTTCGGGCTACACCTTC.

This sequence joins TRBV5-6 and TRBJ2-1; no clear D. V was cut by 3 bases and J by 0 bases, with 16 bases left in between. The CDR3 contains 17 residues. The germline V gene encodes CDR1 SGHDT and CDR2 YYEEEE. The CDR3 spells CASSSTQTESSYNEQFF. DNA of the CDR3: TGTGCCAGCAGCTCCACCCAGACTGAGAGCTCCTACAATGAGCAGTTCTTC.

V is TRBV7-9 and J is TRBJ1-3; TRBD1 matches at 8 bases. This CDR3 spans 16 amino acids. Germline loops: CDR1 SEHNR, CDR2 FQNEAQ (reference sequence). With 5 bases clipped from V and 0 bases from J, the junction kept 6 bases outside the gene matches. The CDR3 here is CASSPGQDISGNTIYF. The DNA for the CDR3 is TGTGCCAGCAGCCCGGGACAGGACATCTCTGGAAACACCATATATTTT.

The chain couples TRBV14 to TRBJ1-6; 9 nucleotides agree with TRBD1. Trimming cost V 3 bases and J 6 bases; bases outside gene matches: 0. CDR1 is SGHDN and CDR2 is FVKESK in the germline V gene. This CDR3 is built from 14 residues. The CDR3 nucleotides read TGTGCCAGCAGCCAGGGACAGGGTAATTCACCCCTCCACTTT. It codes for CASSQGQGNSPLHF.

J is TRBJ2-1 and V is TRBV9; 16 positions match TRBD2. Germline CDR1 and CDR2: SGDLS and YYNGEE. After removal of 2 bases from V and 5 bases from J, the junction contained 19 bases not matched to a gene. The CDR3 consists of 22 residues. The CDR3 DNA reads TGTGCCAGCAGCGTGGGACTAGCGGGGGGGTCGAGGGTTGTTCGCCTGAACAATGAGCAGTTCTTC. As protein: CASSVGLAGGSRVVRLNNEQFF. Drawing the rest from reference TRBV9 and TRBJ2-1, the complete variable domain is DSGVTQTPKHLITATGQRVTLRCSPRSGDLSVYWYQQSLDQGLQFLIQYYNGEERAKGNILERFSAQQFPDLHSELNLSSLELGDSALYFCASSVGLAGGSRVVRLNNEQFFGPGTRLTVL.

The chain links TRBV28 to TRBJ2-7; 11 bases align to TRBD1. Germline V gives CDR1 MDHEN, CDR2 SYDVKM. The CDR3 runs 15 residues. With 2 bases clipped from V and 7 bases from J, the junction kept 7 bases outside the gene matches. CDR3 nucleotide sequence: TGTGCCAGCAGTTTAGGAGGACAGGGGGCAGGGGAGCAGTACTTC. Translation: CASSLGGQGAGEQYF.

V gene TRBV6-5 combines with J gene TRBJ1-2; possibly TRBD1 for D (5 bases). The length of the CDR3 is 15 residues. Looked up from germline, CDR1 is MNHEY and CDR2 is SVGAGI. Between the trimmed V and J ends, which lost 6 bases and 4 bases, there was a span of 18 bases. The CDR3 DNA follows: TGTGCCAGCAGGACTCAAAGGGGTCGAAGCTATGGCTACACCTTC. As protein: CASRTQRGRSYGYTF.

V usage is TRBV12-3 or TRBV12-4 and J usage is TRBJ1-1, with D hard to call. The CDR3 spans 12 residues. Trimming cost V 2 bases and J 6 bases, with 7 bases left between them. Here the CDR3 DNA reads TGTGCCAGCAGTTTACGGTTTCCTGAAGCTTTCTTT. This translates into CASSLRFPEAFF.

This clone was observed a single time. The rearrangement joins TRBV5-1 to TRBJ2-2, with D unclear. V dropped 8 bases and J dropped 2 bases, with 7 bases sitting between them. The germline V gene encodes CDR1 SGHRS and CDR2 YFSETQ. CDR3 length equals 12 residues. Here the CDR3 reads CARTNNTGELFF. The CDR3 DNA sequence: TGCGCCAGGACAAACAACACCGGGGAGCTGTTTTTT. Full variable domain (missing parts from reference TRBV5-1 and TRBJ2-2): KAGVTQTPRYLIKTRGQQVTLSCSPISGHRSVSWYQQTPGQGLQFLFEYFSETQRNKGNFPGRFSGRQFSNSRSEMNVSTLELGDSALYLCARTNNTGELFFGEGSRLTVL.

The chain is built from TRBV7-8 and TRBJ2-5; possible D gene TRBD1, 6 bases. Deletions cut 7 bases from V and 1 base from J, with 19 bases between. This CDR3 has 16 amino acids. Germline CDR1 SGHVS, CDR2 FQNEAQ. The CDR3 here is CASNRQKTGTQETQYF. The CDR3 DNA sequence: TGTGCCAGCAACCGTCAAAAAACAGGGACCCAAGAGACCCAGTACTTC.

The gene calls are TRBV11-2 and TRBJ2-7; D is possibly TRBD1 (6 bases). This CDR3 has 14 amino acids. V lost 2 bases and J 1 base, leaving 9 bases between the germline ends. Germline CDR1 and CDR2: SGHAT and FQNNGV. In DNA, the CDR3 is TGTGCCAGCAGCTTAATAGGGGGTTCCTACGAGCAGTACTTC. Translating it yields CASSLIGGSYEQYF.

V and J are TRBV7-6 and TRBJ2-7; 14 bases map to TRBD2. The germline gives CDR1 SGHVS, CDR2 FNYEAQ. Germline trimming cut 4 bases from V and 0 bases from J; bases unmatched to any gene: 8. The CDR3 consists of 18 residues. DNA of the CDR3: TGTGCCAGCAGCTCACCGGGACTAGCGGGGGAAAGCTCCTACGAGCAGTACTTC. This encodes CASSSPGLAGESSYEQYF. The full variable domain, completed using reference TRBV7-6 and TRBJ2-7, is GAGVSQSPRYKVTKRGQDVALRCDPISGHVSLYWYRQALGQGPEFLTYFNYEAQQDKSGLPNDRFSAERPEGSISTLTIQRTEQRDSAMYRCASSSPGLAGESSYEQYFGPGTRLTVT.

The rearrangement uses TRBV5-8 and TRBJ2-3, with D possibly TRBD2 on 7 matching bases. Trimming cost V 0 bases and J 3 bases, with 14 bases left between them. Germline V CDR1 and CDR2: SGHTS, YDEGEE. The CDR3 is 16 residues long. Here the CDR3 DNA reads TGTGCCAGCAGCTTGGGCCGGGGGGCAGGGACAGATACGCAGTATTTT. It specifies CASSLGRGAGTDTQYF.